The clone carrying this T cell receptor (beta chain) was counted once. This specimen comes from a study of control samples from healthy donors and cancer patients. V shed 6 bases and J shed 3 bases, with 14 bases lying between them. The CDR3 spans 14 residues. Germline V gives CDR1 MNHEY, CDR2 SVGAGI. Profiled with immunoSEQ multiplex PCR; TCRdb holds only in-frame clones, not every one. The table has fewer than 500,000 clones, 90% seen once; the top ten hold around 6.5%. The origin of this receptor is a man aged 35 to 55 with head and neck cancer. The sample comprised PBMCs. The chain joins TRBV6-5 to TRBJ1-1; D is perhaps TRBD1 (5 bases). The CDR3 nucleotides read TGTGCCAGCAGGGGGGTGACGGCGGACACTGAAGCTTTCTTT. This sequence encodes CASRGVTADTEAFF.